What follows are 10 T cell receptor beta chains derived from one specimen sequenced in a study of shared clonotypes between healthy human individuals. Naive CD8 populations comprised CD45RO-negative cells positively selected for CCR7, excluding terminally differentiated effector memory CD45RA+ cells. Clones were sequenced by immunoSEQ multiplex PCR, and TCRdb holds only the in-frame ones, with some missing. The sample consists of over 2 million clones, about 95% of them appearing once. Material: naive CD8+ T cells sorted from blood. Source of these receptors: a man between 18 and 29 years old in good health.

The rearrangement uses TRBV7-9 and TRBJ2-7, with TRBD1 identical over 10 bases. Germline CDR1 SEHNR, CDR2 FQNEAQ (reference sequence). The CDR3 sequence is 15 residues long. The V segment lost 5 bases and the J segment 3 bases; nucleotides outside the gene matches: 7. As DNA, the CDR3 is TGTGCCAGCAGCCCGGGACAGGGGAGTTACTACGAGCAGTACTTC. It translates to CASSPGQGSYYEQYF.

The CDR3 protein is CASSQLDFRAGEQFF. CDR3 DNA: TGCGCCAGCAGTCAACTAGACTTCAGGGCTGGTGAGCAGTTCTTC. The V gene is TRBV23-1, the J gene TRBJ2-1, with a weak D call TRBD1 (5 bases). TRBV23-1 is an ORF; its function is uncertain. The V and J ends lost 2 bases and 9 bases respectively, with 17 bases between them. CDR3 length: 15 amino acids.

This sequence joins TRBV4-3 and TRBJ2-3; D call uncertain. Germline lookup yields CDR1 LGHNA and CDR2 YSLEER. Trimming removed 1 base from V and 2 bases from J, with 10 bases in between. This CDR3 region has 15 residues. CDR3 DNA: TGCGCCAGCAGCCAAGGCCCAGGTATCACAGATACGCAGTATTTT. This encodes CASSQGPGITDTQYF.

The rearrangement uses TRBV2 and TRBJ2-4; 11 bases are shared with TRBD2. This CDR3 is built from 19 residues. With 0 bases clipped from V and 6 bases from J, the junction kept 13 bases outside the gene matches. Germline V lookup: CDR1 SNHLY, CDR2 FYNNEI. The CDR3 sequence is CASSEAHLSGGASRNIQYF. The CDR3 nucleotides read TGTGCCAGCAGTGAAGCCCATCTTAGCGGGGGGGCTTCACGAAACATTCAGTACTTC. The full variable domain, with the rest looked up from reference TRBV2 and TRBJ2-4, is EPEVTQTPSHQVTQMGQEVILRCVPISNHLYFYWYRQILGQKVEFLVSFYNNEISEKSEIFDDQFSVERPDGSNFTLKIRSTKLEDSAMYFCASSEAHLSGGASRNIQYFGAGTRLSVL.

The chain uses TRBV5-4 and TRBJ2-5, with D possibly being TRBD2 (5 bases). The germline V and J ends were trimmed by 1 base and 5 bases, with 12 bases remaining between them. The germline V gene has CDR1 SGHNT and CDR2 YYREEE (reference sequence). The CDR3 is made up of 14 amino acids. The CDR3 DNA reads as TGTGCCAGCAGCTTGTTCTTCGGAGGTGAGACCCAGTACTTC. It codes for CASSLFFGGETQYF. Full variable domain (rest looked up from reference TRBV5-4 and TRBJ2-5): ETGVTQSPTHLIKTRGQQVTLRCSSQSGHNTVSWYQQALGQGPQFIFQYYREEENGRGNFPPRFSGLQFPNYSSELNVNALELDDSALYLCASSLFFGGETQYFGPGTRLLVL.

The chain's CDR3 is CASSFTRLSTDTQYF. CDR3 bases: TGTGCCAGCAGCTTCACACGGCTGAGTACAGATACGCAGTATTTT. The chain couples TRBV7-6 to TRBJ2-3, with unresolved D. Looked up from germline, CDR1 is SGHVS and CDR2 is FNYEAQ. The germline V and J ends were trimmed by 3 bases and 3 bases, with 13 bases remaining between them. This CDR3 is 15 amino acids long.

V is TRBV19 and J is TRBJ1-2; 7 bases are shared with TRBD1. Losses at the gene ends were 7 bases for V and 0 bases for J; bases not matched to a gene: 5. The germline V gene has CDR1 LNHDA and CDR2 SQIVND (reference sequence). This CDR3 contains 14 residues. Written as DNA, the CDR3 is TGTGCCAGTATATCACAGGGGTCTAACTATGGCTACACCTTC. Translating gives CASISQGSNYGYTF.

This chain uses TRBV13 with TRBJ2-2; tentatively, D is TRBD1 (5 bases). Per germline, CDR1 PRHDT and CDR2 FYEKMQ (reference sequence). V was pared by 4 bases and J by 6 bases, with 12 bases between. The CDR3 has 14 residues. The CDR3 DNA follows: TGTGCCAGCAGCTCGGACAACCGGGCCGGGGAGCTGTTTTTT. Protein sequence: CASSSDNRAGELFF.

V usage is TRBV4-1 and J usage is TRBJ1-1, with D possibly TRBD1 on 5 matching bases. The germline V gene encodes CDR1 MGHRA and CDR2 YSYEKL. With 1 base removed from V and 7 bases from J, the gap between germline ends came to 10 bases. The CDR3 runs to 13 residues. CDR3: CASSQGQGFEAFF. Written as DNA, the CDR3 is TGCGCCAGCAGCCAAGGGCAGGGTTTTGAAGCTTTCTTT.

CDR3 in amino acids: CASSSFTGDPRYEQYF. The CDR3, as DNA: TGTGCCAGCAGCTCCTTCACGGGGGACCCCCGGTACGAGCAGTACTTC. The V gene is TRBV13, the J gene TRBJ2-7; TRBD2 might be the D (6 bases). V lost 4 bases and J lost 4, with 20 bases in between. The CDR3 runs to 16 residues. From germline, CDR1 is PRHDT and CDR2 FYEKMQ (reference sequence).